Reported below is one TCR beta chain. What it binds is unknown. TCRdb called the 5' RACE reads again in MiXCR, with one record for every CDR3 protein. The table records some 1,700,000 distinct CDR3 sequences, 25% to 35% of them present only once. Every sampled donor was Caucasian and healthy. The data stem from a study of identical twins. Study-wide results and caveats: Interpretation of the results relied on cross-sectional statistical analysis and not on following the same donors. Sequences that were beta out-of-frame showed weaker excess twin sharing. Insertion counts were lower in abundant cord blood beta clonotypes, a trend that memory repertoires did not show.

Losses at the gene ends were 4 bases for V and 0 bases for J; bases not matched to a gene: 9. This CDR3 contains 19 residues. This sequence joins TRBV12-3 or TRBV12-4 and TRBJ2-3; 14 bases match TRBD2. Sequenced: cord blood. The sequence was collected from a newborn girl in good health. CDR3: CASSSGLAGGMRSTDTQYF. CDR3 nucleotide sequence: TGTGCCAGCAGTTCCGGACTAGCGGGAGGTATGAGGAGCACAGATACGCAGTATTTT.